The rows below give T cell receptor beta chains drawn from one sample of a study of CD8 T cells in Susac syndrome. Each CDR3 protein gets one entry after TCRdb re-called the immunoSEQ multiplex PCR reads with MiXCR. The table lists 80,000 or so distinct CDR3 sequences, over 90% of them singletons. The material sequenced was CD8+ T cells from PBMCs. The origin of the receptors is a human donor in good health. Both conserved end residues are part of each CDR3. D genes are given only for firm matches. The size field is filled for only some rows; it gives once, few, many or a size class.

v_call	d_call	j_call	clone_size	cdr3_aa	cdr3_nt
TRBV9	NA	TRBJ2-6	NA	CASRGTSGANVLTF	TGTGCCAGCCGGGGGACCTCTGGGGCCAACGTCCTGACTTTC
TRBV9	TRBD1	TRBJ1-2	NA	CASSVGGTGGVHGYTF	TGTGCCAGCAGCGTAGGTGGGACAGGGGGCGTACATGGCTACACCTTC
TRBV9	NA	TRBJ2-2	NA	CASSSSLGGPGTGELFF	TGTGCCAGCAGCTCGAGCTTAGGGGGGCCTGGCACCGGGGAGCTGTTTTTT
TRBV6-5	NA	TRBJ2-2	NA	CASSPPPEAGELFF	TGTGCCAGCTCTCCCCCCCCCGAGGCCGGGGAGCTGTTTTTT
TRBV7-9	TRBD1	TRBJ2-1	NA	CASSFPGQGNNEQFF	TGTGCCAGCAGCTTTCCCGGACAGGGAAACAATGAGCAGTTCTTC
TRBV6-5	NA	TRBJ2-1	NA	CASSPVGGYNEQFF	TGTGCCAGCAGTCCGGTTGGGGGGTACAATGAGCAGTTCTTC
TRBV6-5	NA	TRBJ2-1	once	CASRTVNEQFF	TGTGCCAGCAGAACAGTCAATGAGCAGTTCTTC
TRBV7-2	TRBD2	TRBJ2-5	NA	CASSLNSGGAPETQYF	TGTGCCAGCAGCTTAAACAGCGGGGGGGCCCCAGAGACCCAGTACTTC
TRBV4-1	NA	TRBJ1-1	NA	CASSQRNTEAFF	TGCGCCAGCAGCCAACGGAACACTGAAGCTTTCTTT
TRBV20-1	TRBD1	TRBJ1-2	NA	CSARRQGLKGYTF	TGCAGTGCTAGACGACAGGGGCTGAAGGGCTACACCTTC
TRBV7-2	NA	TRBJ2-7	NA	CASSLVASSYEQYF	TGTGCCAGCAGCTTAGTTGCCTCCTCCTACGAGCAGTACTTC